Below, 24 T cell receptor beta chains from the same sample are listed, as sequenced in a study of shared clonotypes between healthy human individuals. Assay: immunoSEQ multiplex PCR; the TCRdb copy retains only in-frame clones and omits some. The table has about 990,000 clones, 70% to 80% seen once. Source material: memory CD4+ T cells from PBMCs. Subset: CD45RA-negative fraction. These receptors all stem from a man aged 18 to 30 in good health. Some clones in this sample may be carry-over from other donors' samples.

This clone appeared many times. The rearrangement joins TRBV29-1 to TRBJ1-4, with D possibly being TRBD1 (5 bases). Germline V CDR1 and CDR2: SQVTM, ANQGSEA. The CDR3 extends over 14 amino acids. The ends were cut back, 4 bases at V and 3 bases at J, with 12 bases in the middle. CDR3 sequence reads: CSVGEGLSNEKLFF. The CDR3 DNA sequence: TGCAGCGTTGGGGAGGGGCTGTCTAATGAAAAACTGTTTTTT.

Remarks on this clone: A much larger clone lies one base from this, so it may be a read error. The chain links TRBV30 to TRBJ2-7; tentatively, D is TRBD1 or TRBD2 (6 bases each). Germline V gene sequence: CDR1 GTSNPN, CDR2 SVGIG (reference sequence). CDR3 length: 11 residues. V shed 2 bases and J shed 6 bases, with 8 bases lying between them. As DNA, the CDR3 is TGTGCCTGGAGTTGGGGGGCCGAGCAGTACTTC. It yields the protein CAWSWGAEQYF.

CDR3 DNA: TGCGCCAGTGGGATGCACGGGGGTGAGACCCAGTACTTC. Translated: CASGMHGGETQYF. The rearrangement links TRBV5-1 to TRBJ2-5, with a tentative D call TRBD2 (6 bases). CDR1 and CDR2 (germline): SGHRS, YFSETQ. This CDR3 has 13 residues. V lost 8 bases and J lost 5, with 16 bases in between.

This clone was seen more than once but under ten times. The chain joins TRBV20-1 to TRBJ1-1; no clear D gene. CDR3 length equals 11 residues. Trimming pared 6 bases from V and 10 bases from J, leaving 15 bases between. Germline V lookup: CDR1 DFQATT, CDR2 SNEGSKA (reference sequence). CDR3 coding DNA: TGCAGTGCCCGTCGGTGGAGAGGAGCTTTCTTT. This translates into CSARRWRGAFF.

This clone occurred a few times. This chain's CDR3 is CSVTGTGDYPRGGYTF. The CDR3 DNA follows: TGCAGCGTAACCGGGACAGGGGACTACCCCCGCGGTGGCTACACCTTC. The chain couples TRBV29-1 to TRBJ1-2, with 10 bases matching TRBD1. The CDR3 has 16 amino acids. Germline assignment: CDR1 SQVTM and CDR2 ANQGSEA. V lost 6 bases to trimming and J lost 7 bases; unmatched junction nucleotides: 17.

The chain employs TRBV29-1 and TRBJ2-3, with a possible D match to TRBD2 (5 bases). Germline lookup yields CDR1 SQVTM and CDR2 ANQGSEA. V was trimmed by 3 bases and J by 0 bases, leaving 10 bases between them. The CDR3 runs 14 residues. The CDR3 is CSVELASSTDTQYF. The CDR3 nucleotides read TGCAGCGTTGAGCTAGCCTCTAGCACAGATACGCAGTATTTT.

This clone appeared a few times. V and J are TRBV5-8 and TRBJ1-1, with TRBD1 matching over 9 bases. CDR1 and CDR2 (germline): SGHTS, YDEGEE. V shed 4 bases and J 1 base; nucleotides not matched to a gene: 5. This CDR3 region has 15 residues. The chain's CDR3 is CASSPWTGENTEAFF. The DNA of the CDR3 is TGTGCCAGCAGCCCGTGGACAGGGGAGAACACTGAAGCTTTCTTT.

On this clone: Germline is not matched at one junction end, which may reflect a read error. V usage is TRBV30 and J usage is TRBJ1-1; TRBD1 is a possible D gene (5 bases). Germline V gene lookup returns CDR1 GTSNPN and CDR2 SVGIG (reference sequence). There are 10 residues in the CDR3. CDR3 loop: CAWMRGHSEF. CDR3 nucleotides: TGTGCCTGGATGAGGGGCCACTCCGAATTT.

This clone has just a few counts. The chain recombines TRBV7-8 with TRBJ2-1; D is possibly TRBD1 or TRBD2 (5 bases each). This CDR3 spans 17 amino acids. V dropped 4 bases and J dropped 7 bases, with 23 bases sitting between them. Germline V gene sequence: CDR1 SGHVS, CDR2 FQNEAQ. The CDR3 loop reads CASSSSPRRIWGNEQFF. In DNA form, the CDR3 reads TGTGCCAGCAGCTCAAGCCCTCGTAGGATATGGGGGAATGAGCAGTTCTTC.

The rearrangement links TRBV7-2 to TRBJ1-5; the D is unclear. CDR1 and CDR2 (germline): SGHTA, FQGNSA. This CDR3 has 15 amino acids. V was cut by 5 bases and J by 5 bases, with 16 bases left in between. CDR3 region: CASSPTRGLHQPQHF. The CDR3 region has the DNA TGTGCCAGCAGCCCCACCCGCGGCCTCCATCAGCCCCAGCATTTT.

This clone appeared a few times. This chain uses TRBV2 with TRBJ2-1; D not certain. V gave up 2 bases and J gave up 9 bases, with 11 bases separating them. The germline CDR1 and CDR2 sequences are SNHLY and FYNNEI. This CDR3 has 13 residues. The CDR3 bases are TGTGCCAGCAGTGAATTATCGTGGAGTGAGCAGTTCTTC. It translates to CASSELSWSEQFF.

The table lists this clone with a count of one. The chain combines TRBV28 with TRBJ2-7; 7 nucleotides line up with TRBD2. CDR1 is MDHEN and CDR2 is SYDVKM in the germline V gene. This CDR3 has 15 amino acids. Losses at the gene ends were 6 bases for V and 3 bases for J; bases not matched to a gene: 11. The CDR3 DNA sequence: TGTGCCAGCAGCCGCCCTGCGCTAGCGGACTACGAGCAGTACTTC. Protein sequence: CASSRPALADYEQYF. The full variable domain, rest sourced from reference TRBV28 and TRBJ2-7, is DVKVTQSSRYLVKRTGEKVFLECVQDMDHENMFWYRQDPGLGLRLIYFSYDVKMKEKGDIPEGYSVSREKKERFSLILESASTNQTSMYLCASSRPALADYEQYFGPGTRLTVT.

J is TRBJ1-3 and V is TRBV18; D unresolved. The germline gives CDR1 KGHSH, CDR2 LQKENI. The CDR3 has 16 residues. V was shortened by 0 bases and J by 3 bases, with 12 bases between the two germline ends. This chain's CDR3 is CASSPPGRNLGNTIYF. CDR3 nucleotides: TGTGCCAGCTCACCACCGGGTCGCAACCTTGGAAACACCATATATTTT.

With respect to this clone: This probably arose from a read error, given a far larger clone one base away. The chain employs TRBV30 and TRBJ1-1; the D is unclear. Looked up from germline, CDR1 is GTSNPN and CDR2 is SVGIG (reference sequence). With 5 bases removed from V and 4 bases from J, the gap between germline ends came to 11 bases. CDR3 length: 12 residues. The CDR3 bases are TGTGCCTGGGCCCCGGGGAGCACTGAAGCTTTCTTT. Translated, it gives CAWAPGSTEAFF.

There are a few counts of this clone. The V and J genes are TRBV4-3 and TRBJ1-1, with a possible D match to TRBD1 (6 bases). This CDR3 is 15 amino acids long. Germline values: CDR1 LGHNA, CDR2 YSLEER. Trimming took 3 bases from V and 5 from J, leaving 16 bases between them. CDR3 residues: CASSQEGTHGTEAFF. The CDR3 region has the DNA TGCGCCAGCAGCCAGGAGGGGACACATGGGACTGAAGCTTTCTTT.

The chain uses TRBV30 and TRBJ2-7; D is possibly TRBD1 (5 bases). The CDR3 loop spans 13 amino acids. With 8 bases removed from V and 3 bases from J, the gap between germline ends came to 17 bases. Per germline, CDR1 GTSNPN and CDR2 SVGIG (reference sequence). CDR3 residues: CAGAAPFYYEQYF. The CDR3, as DNA: TGTGCCGGGGCGGCCCCCTTCTACTACGAGCAGTACTTC.

This clone was observed a single time. The sample carries other DNA sequences with the same CDR3. The rearrangement joins TRBV7-2 to TRBJ2-2; D uncertain. V lost 4 bases and J lost 4, with 10 bases in between. The CDR3 has 14 amino acids. Germline V lookup: CDR1 SGHTA, CDR2 FQGNSA. In nucleotides, the CDR3 is TGTGCCAGCAGCTACTACCGGACCACCGGGGAGCTGTTTTTT. Encoded protein: CASSYYRTTGELFF.

This clone was detected a few times. The chain couples TRBV10-3 to TRBJ2-7; weak D call: TRBD2 (5 bases). CDR1 and CDR2 from the germline V gene are ENHRY and SYGVKD. This CDR3 comprises 16 residues. V was clipped by 3 bases and J by 2 bases, with 17 bases between them. CDR3 DNA: TGTGCCATCAGTGATCAGAATCGGGGTGAGACCTACGAGCAGTACTTC. Amino acids: CAISDQNRGETYEQYF.

The V and J genes are TRBV4-1 and TRBJ2-2; TRBD2 matches 7 bases. The length of the CDR3 is 17 residues. Germline CDR1 reads MGHRA; CDR2 reads YSYEKL. V shed 7 bases, J shed 1 base, and the junction held 12 bases outside the gene matches. CDR3 coding DNA: TGCGCCAGCACATATTCGGGGCCTAGCGGGAACACCGGGGAGCTGTTTTTT. It specifies CASTYSGPSGNTGELFF.

This rearrangement joins TRBV5-1 to TRBJ2-7, with D tentatively TRBD2 (6 bases). V gave up 1 base and J gave up 7 bases, with 15 bases separating them. This CDR3 comprises 14 residues. Germline values: CDR1 SGHRS, CDR2 YFSETQ. The CDR3 loop reads CASSLSSRAGEQYF. In nucleotides, the CDR3 is TGCGCCAGCAGCTTGAGTAGCCGGGCGGGGGAGCAGTACTTC.

The chain recombines TRBV6-5 with TRBJ1-5; 8 nucleotides align to TRBD1. CDR3 length: 15 amino acids. V shed 4 bases and J 4 bases; nucleotides not matched to a gene: 6. Germline V gives CDR1 MNHEY, CDR2 SVGAGI. CDR3 nucleotide sequence: TGTGCCAGCAGTTCTCGACAGGGGATTAATCAGCCCCAGCATTTT. Its translation is CASSSRQGINQPQHF.

This clone was recorded only once. The chain employs TRBV28 and TRBJ1-4; D call uncertain. The CDR3 consists of 19 residues. Trimming took 3 bases from V and 0 from J, leaving 20 bases between them. The germline V gene encodes CDR1 MDHEN and CDR2 SYDVKM. The CDR3 loop reads CASSFANPRKGATNEKLFF. DNA of the CDR3: TGTGCCAGCAGTTTCGCTAACCCCCGGAAGGGAGCAACTAATGAAAAACTGTTTTTT.

The genes are TRBV5-1 and TRBJ2-5; 7 bases agree with TRBD2. Trimming removed 4 bases from V and 5 bases from J; junction bases left unmatched: 8. The CDR3 consists of 14 residues. Germline V gene lookup returns CDR1 SGHRS and CDR2 YFSETQ. This CDR3 is CASSPQASGETQYF. The CDR3 DNA reads as TGCGCCAGCAGCCCGCAAGCTAGCGGTGAGACCCAGTACTTC. The entire variable domain, with the rest obtained from reference TRBV5-1 and TRBJ2-5, is as follows: KAGVTQTPRYLIKTRGQQVTLSCSPISGHRSVSWYQQTPGQGLQFLFEYFSETQRNKGNFPGRFSGRQFSNSRSEMNVSTLELGDSALYLCASSPQASGETQYFGPGTRLLVL.

V and J are TRBV15 and TRBJ2-2, with D possibly being TRBD1 (5 bases). This CDR3 region has 16 residues. Per germline, CDR1 LNHNV and CDR2 YYDKDF (reference sequence). V was cut by 0 bases and J by 2 bases, with 10 bases left in between. The CDR3 DNA follows: TGTGCCACCAGCAGAGAATTTGACAGCAACACCGGGGAGCTGTTTTTT. As protein: CATSREFDSNTGELFF.